This T cell receptor beta chain was identified during a study of Ad26.COV2.S vaccination and SARS-CoV-2 variants. Study outcomes and limitations: Recipients of vaccine and of placebo showed similar breadth of their non-spike TCR repertoires.

About this clone itself: Its cognate antigen is unknown.

The germline CDR1 and CDR2 sequences are MNHEY and SVGAGI. With V trimmed by 6 bases and J by 7 bases, 11 bases remained unmatched. The CDR3 contains 14 residues. Treatment denoted: some 20 received Ad26.COV2.S at low or high dose, single or two shots; roughly five received placebo; per-sample allocation not given. All samples were drawn on day 63, counting from the first vaccine or placebo injection. TCRdb keeps only in-frame clones here, not all; method: immunoSEQ multiplex PCR. This table has about 320,000 clones, around four fifths appearing once. The sequence was obtained from a person aged 18-65 years who received the Ad26.COV2.S COVID-19 vaccine or a placebo. The sequencing used peripheral blood, collected in a trial of Ad26.COV2.S vaccine versus placebo. The chain uses TRBV6-5 and TRBJ1-1; 7 bases are shared with TRBD1. CDR3: CASSSRTGSNEAFF. The CDR3 region has the DNA TGTGCCAGCAGCTCCCGGACAGGTAGTAATGAAGCTTTCTTT.